This TCR beta chain is drawn from a study of blood T cell repertoires in COVID-19. Study details: Collection of acute and convalescent COVID-19 samples took place in the United States, Italy and Spain. Nucleic acid was either cDNA or gDNA, and it came from T cells, B-cell-depleted T cells, or PBMCs.

Original analysis: Quantification of nucleated cells was approximated via reference gene primer amplification. The table came from immunoSEQ multiplex PCR; TCRdb's copy has only in-frame clones and leaves some out. That table is the source of V, J and clone size, and D and trimming were worked out from the DNA. The sample comprises about 220,000 clones, less than 85% of which are singletons, and 7.2% rests with the top ten. V was clipped by 1 base and J by 8 bases; unmatched bases: 5. This CDR3 is 15 amino acids long. Germline lookup yields CDR1 SGHRS and CDR2 YFSETQ. This receptor was obtained from a woman in her 70s with acute or convalescent COVID-19. The chain couples TRBV5-1 to TRBJ1-6, with 8 bases matching TRBD1. Sequencing was performed on peripheral blood. The CDR3 DNA reads TGCGCCAGCAGCTTGTCCGGGACAGGTGATTCACCCCTCCACTTT. It is translated as CASSLSGTGDSPLHF.